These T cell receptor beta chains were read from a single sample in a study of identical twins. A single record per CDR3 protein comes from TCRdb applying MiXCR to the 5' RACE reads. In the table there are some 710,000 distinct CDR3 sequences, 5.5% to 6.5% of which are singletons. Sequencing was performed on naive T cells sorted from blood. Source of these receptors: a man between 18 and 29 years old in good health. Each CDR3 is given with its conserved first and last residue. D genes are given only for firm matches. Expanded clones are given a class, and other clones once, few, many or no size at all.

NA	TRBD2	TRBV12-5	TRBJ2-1	CASGLEGLAHNEQFF	TGTGCTAGTGGTTTGGAGGGACTAGCCCACAATGAGCAGTTCTTC
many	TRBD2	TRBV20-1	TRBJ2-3	CSAGGSSAGLRDTQYF	TGCAGTGCTGGGGGGTCGTCAGCGGGATTGCGGGATACGCAGTATTTT
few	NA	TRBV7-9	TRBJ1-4	CASSPLRRVEKLFF	TGTGCCAGCAGCCCTCTCCGACGTGTTGAAAAACTGTTTTTT
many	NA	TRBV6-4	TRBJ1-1	CASSDSGGNTEAFF	TGTGCCAGCAGTGACTCTGGCGGGAACACTGAAGCTTTCTTT
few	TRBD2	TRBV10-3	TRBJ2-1	CAIRTTSGRARSYNEQFF	TGTGCCATCAGGACGACTAGCGGGAGGGCTAGGTCCTACAATGAGCAGTTCTTC
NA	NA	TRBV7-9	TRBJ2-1	CASTLRVGPSYNEQFF	TGTGCCAGCACCCTTCGGGTGGGACCCTCCTACAATGAGCAGTTCTTC
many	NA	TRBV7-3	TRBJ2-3	CASSLYPNEADTQYF	TGTGCCAGCAGCTTATACCCTAATGAAGCAGATACGCAGTATTTT
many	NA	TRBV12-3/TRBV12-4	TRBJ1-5	CASSSQGPSNQPQHF	TGTGCCAGCAGCTCACAGGGCCCAAGCAATCAGCCCCAGCATTTT
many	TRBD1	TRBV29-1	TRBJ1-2	CSVRGSDRVNYGYTF	TGCAGCGTTCGCGGTTCGGACAGGGTGAACTATGGCTACACCTTC
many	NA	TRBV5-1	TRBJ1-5	CASSMSQGSNQPQHF	TGCGCCAGCAGCATGAGCCAGGGGAGCAATCAGCCCCAGCATTTT
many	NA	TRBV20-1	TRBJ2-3	CSALPRVLTDTQYF	TGCAGTGCGTTGCCTAGAGTTTTGACAGATACGCAGTATTTT
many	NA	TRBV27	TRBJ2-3	CASSGLATQYF	TGTGCCAGCAGCGGTCTGGCTACGCAGTATTTT
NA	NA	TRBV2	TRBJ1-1	CASSFRGRDTEAFF	TGTGCCAGCAGTTTCCGAGGGCGGGACACTGAAGCTTTCTTT
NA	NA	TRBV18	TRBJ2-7	CASSLDGGWEQYF	TGTGCCAGCTCCCTAGACGGGGGATGGGAGCAGTACTTC
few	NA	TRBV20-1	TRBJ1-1	CTLGGGVTEAFF	TGCACCCTCGGGGGGGGCGTCACTGAAGCTTTCTTT
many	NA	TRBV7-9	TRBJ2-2	CASTVRGTHSDTGELFF	TGTGCCAGCACCGTTCGCGGGACCCACTCGGACACCGGGGAGCTGTTTTTT
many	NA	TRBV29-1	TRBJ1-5	CSVSWGEGQPQHF	TGCAGCGTCTCTTGGGGGGAGGGCCAGCCCCAGCATTTT
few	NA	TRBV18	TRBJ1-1	CASSPAWDTEAFF	TGTGCCAGCTCACCCGCATGGGACACTGAAGCTTTCTTT
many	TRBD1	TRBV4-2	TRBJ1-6	CASSQEQGHNSPLHF	TGTGCCAGCAGCCAAGAACAGGGGCATAATTCACCCCTCCACTTT
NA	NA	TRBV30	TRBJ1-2	CAWGPSPGTLAYGYTF	TGTGCCTGGGGCCCCTCACCCGGGACATTGGCCTATGGCTACACCTTC
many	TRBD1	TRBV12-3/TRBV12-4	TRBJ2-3	CASRRDRVVQYF	TGTGCCAGCAGACGGGACAGGGTCGTGCAGTATTTT
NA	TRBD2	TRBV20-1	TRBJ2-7	CSALLREGPGEQYF	TGCAGTGCCCTTCTGCGGGAGGGTCCGGGCGAGCAGTACTTC
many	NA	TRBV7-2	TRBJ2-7	CASSSVSYEQYF	TGTGCCAGCAGCTCCGTCTCCTACGAGCAGTACTTC
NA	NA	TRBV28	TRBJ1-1	CASSFRGSDTEAFF	TGTGCCAGCAGTTTTAGGGGATCGGATACTGAAGCTTTCTTT
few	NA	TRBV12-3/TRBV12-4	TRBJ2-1	CACTGFWEIGKDEQFF	TGTGCCTGCACCGGATTTTGGGAGATTGGCAAGGATGAGCAGTTCTTC
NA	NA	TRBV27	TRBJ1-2	CASSLKAEFGGYTF	TGTGCCAGCAGTTTAAAAGCGGAATTCGGTGGCTACACCTTC
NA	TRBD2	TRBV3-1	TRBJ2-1	CASSKTLAGNKQLGEQFF	TGTGCCAGCAGCAAGACTCTAGCGGGAAACAAACAACTCGGTGAGCAGTTCTTC
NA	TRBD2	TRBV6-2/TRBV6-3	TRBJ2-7	CASKGTSGAYEQYF	TGTGCCAGCAAGGGGACTAGCGGAGCCTACGAGCAGTACTTC
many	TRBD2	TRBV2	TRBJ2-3	CATPSTSGSADTQYF	TGTGCCACCCCATCGACTAGCGGGAGCGCAGATACGCAGTATTTT
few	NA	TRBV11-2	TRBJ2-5	CASSLTAPLETQYF	TGTGCCAGCAGCTTAACAGCCCCCTTAGAGACCCAGTACTTC
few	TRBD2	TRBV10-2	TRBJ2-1	CASTKRSSGRGGNEQFF	TGCGCCAGCACCAAGAGGTCTAGCGGGAGGGGGGGCAATGAGCAGTTCTTC
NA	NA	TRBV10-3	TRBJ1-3	CAISRTADTIYF	TGTGCCATCAGTCGGACAGCCGACACCATATATTTT
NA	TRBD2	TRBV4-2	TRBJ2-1	CASSQGPGGHNEQFF	TGTGCCAGCAGCCAAGGCCCGGGAGGGCACAATGAGCAGTTCTTC
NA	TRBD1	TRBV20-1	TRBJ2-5	CSAAGQGMRETQYF	TGCAGTGCCGCAGGACAGGGTATGAGGGAGACCCAGTACTTC
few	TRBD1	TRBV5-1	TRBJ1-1	CASSSQQGRRTEAFF	TGCGCCAGCAGCTCACAACAGGGGAGGAGGACTGAAGCTTTCTTT
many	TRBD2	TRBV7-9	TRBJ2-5	CASRLAEGETQYF	TGTGCCAGCAGGCTAGCGGAGGGGGAGACCCAGTACTTC
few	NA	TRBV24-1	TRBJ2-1	CATSALGNEQFF	TGTGCCACCAGTGCGTTGGGAAATGAGCAGTTCTTC
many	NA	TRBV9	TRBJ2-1	CASSALSGRYNEQFF	TGTGCCAGCAGCGCCCTTAGCGGACGGTACAATGAGCAGTTCTTC
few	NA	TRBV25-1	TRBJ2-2	CASSTVWTGELFF	TGTGCCAGCAGTACCGTATGGACCGGGGAGCTGTTTTTT
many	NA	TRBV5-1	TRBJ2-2	CASRMGGENTGELFF	TGCGCCAGCAGGATGGGAGGAGAGAACACCGGGGAGCTGTTTTTT
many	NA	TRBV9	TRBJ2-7	CASSNSWGEQYF	TGTGCCAGCAGCAACTCGTGGGGAGAGCAGTACTTC
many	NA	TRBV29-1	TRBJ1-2	CSAGTPRGYTF	TGCAGCGCCGGGACACCACGCGGCTACACCTTC
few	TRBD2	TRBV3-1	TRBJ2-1	CASSPSGRAINEQFF	TGTGCCAGCAGCCCTAGCGGGAGGGCCATCAATGAGCAGTTCTTC
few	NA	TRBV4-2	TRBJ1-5	CASSQGPGPNSNQPQHF	TGTGCCAGCAGCCAGGGACCCGGACCGAATAGCAATCAGCCCCAGCATTTT
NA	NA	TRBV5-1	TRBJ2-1	CASSLGEDVAGLWRIQFF	TGCGCCAGCAGCTTGGGGGAAGACGTGGCGGGTTTATGGCGAATTCAGTTCTTC
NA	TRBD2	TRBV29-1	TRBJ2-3	CSVALGPGLSTDTQYF	TGCAGCGTTGCGTTAGGACCGGGACTAAGCACAGATACGCAGTATTTT
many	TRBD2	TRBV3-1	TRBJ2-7	CASSQTGRYEQYF	TGTGCCAGCAGCCAAACCGGGAGGTACGAGCAGTACTTC
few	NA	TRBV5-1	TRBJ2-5	CASSLVGDIQETQYF	TGCGCCAGCAGCTTGGTTGGGGACATCCAAGAGACCCAGTACTTC
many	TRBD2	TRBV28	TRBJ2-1	CASSFPSGTNEQFF	TGTGCCAGCAGTTTCCCTAGCGGGACTAATGAGCAGTTCTTC
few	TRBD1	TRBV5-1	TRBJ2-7	CASSLWDRGQYEQYF	TGCGCCAGCAGCTTATGGGACAGGGGTCAATACGAGCAGTACTTC
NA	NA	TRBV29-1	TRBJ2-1	CSVEEGGQFF	TGCAGCGTTGAAGAAGGCGGGCAGTTCTTC
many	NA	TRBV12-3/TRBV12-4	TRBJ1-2	CASSLFGGIGRPGYTF	TGTGCCAGCAGTTTATTTGGAGGGATAGGGCGACCTGGCTACACCTTC
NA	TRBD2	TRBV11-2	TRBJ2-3	CASSLVTSAPTDTQYF	TGTGCCAGCAGCTTAGTAACTAGCGCACCCACAGATACGCAGTATTTT
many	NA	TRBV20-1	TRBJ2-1	CSAHLSGQIFYNEQFF	TGCAGTGCCCATTTATCGGGACAAATATTCTACAATGAGCAGTTCTTC
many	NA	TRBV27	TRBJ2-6	CASSLTGGPGANVLTF	TGTGCCAGCAGTCTTACCGGAGGACCTGGGGCCAACGTCCTGACTTTC